The 11 T cell receptor beta chains below come from one sample, sequenced in a study of T cells in localized non-small cell lung cancer. Some clones are missing from TCRdb's copy, which holds only in-frame ones; the method was immunoSEQ multiplex PCR. The sample holds approximately 12,000 clones, 83% seen once. Source: peripheral blood, taken before any cancer treatment. Source of these receptors: a male donor at least 60 years old with stage I lung adenocarcinoma.

The chain combines TRBV5-1 with TRBJ2-3; D possibly uses TRBD1 or TRBD2 (5 bases each). The CDR3 spans 11 residues. V was pared by 7 bases and J by 5 bases, with 8 bases between. Germline CDR1 and CDR2: SGHRS and YFSETQ. CDR3 coding DNA: TGCGCCAGCCAGGGAGAAGATACGCAGTATTTT. The encoded protein is CASQGEDTQYF.

The V gene is TRBV19, the J gene TRBJ1-5, with TRBD1 matching 7 bases. The CDR3 runs to 15 residues. Unmatched junction bases numbered 7, after V lost 5 bases and J lost 3 bases. Germline V gene sequence: CDR1 LNHDA, CDR2 SQIVND (reference sequence). DNA for the CDR3: TGTGCCAGTAGTGTTCGGACAGGTAACAATCAGCCCCAGCATTTT. It encodes CASSVRTGNNQPQHF.

This clone was seen a single time. In DNA, the CDR3 is TGTGCCAGCAGCTTGGATCTCGGACCGAACACTGAAGCTTTCTTT. This gives the protein CASSLDLGPNTEAFF. V usage is TRBV5-4 and J usage is TRBJ1-1; no clear D gene. The CDR3 has 15 amino acids. The germline CDR1 and CDR2 sequences are SGHNT and YYREEE (reference sequence). V shed 0 bases and J shed 1 base, with 10 bases lying between them. Filled out from reference TRBV5-4 and TRBJ1-1, the complete variable domain reads ETGVTQSPTHLIKTRGQQVTLRCSSQSGHNTVSWYQQALGQGPQFIFQYYREEENGRGNFPPRFSGLQFPNYSSELNVNALELDDSALYLCASSLDLGPNTEAFFGQGTRLTVV.

In its sample, this clone was seen a few times. The V gene is TRBV11-3, the J gene TRBJ2-4; no reliable D call. The CDR3 totals 14 residues. V was pared by 3 bases and J by 2 bases, with 8 bases between. The germline V gene has CDR1 SGHNT and CDR2 YENEEA. The CDR3 spells CASSFTDSKNIQYF. The CDR3 region has the DNA TGTGCCAGCAGCTTCACAGACTCCAAAAACATTCAGTACTTC.

The table lists this clone with a count of one. The V gene is TRBV7-8, the J gene TRBJ1-5, with D possibly being TRBD1 (5 bases). Trimming removed 1 base from V and 6 bases from J, with 19 bases in between. The CDR3 is 17 amino acids. Germline loops: CDR1 SGHVS, CDR2 FQNEAQ. For the CDR3, the DNA is TGTGCCAGCAGCTTAGGTATCCGGGGACCGGTGGGTCAGCCCCAGCATTTT. As protein: CASSLGIRGPVGQPQHF.

This chain links TRBV15 with TRBJ2-7; D gene unclear. The CDR3 has 15 residues. In germline, CDR1 is LNHNV, CDR2 YYDKDF (reference sequence). V shed 1 base and J shed 4 bases, with 14 bases lying between them. The CDR3 coding sequence is TGTGCCACCAGCAGAGTGAAGGGTTTTCGGTACGAGCAGTACTTC. Translating gives CATSRVKGFRYEQYF.

The CDR3: CASSLQHSGNTIYF. In DNA, the CDR3 is TGTGCCAGCAGCCTACAGCACTCTGGAAACACCATATATTTT. The rearrangement links TRBV7-2 to TRBJ1-3; D remains unclear. Trimming took off 5 bases at V and 0 bases at J, with 8 bases between the two ends. CDR1 is SGHTA, CDR2 FQGNSA, per germline. CDR3 length: 14 residues.

The chain carries TRBV2 and TRBJ2-7; 7 nucleotides match TRBD1. The V gene's germline CDR1 is SNHLY and CDR2 FYNNEI. This CDR3 is 14 amino acids long. Trimming removed 5 bases from V and 2 bases from J; junction bases left unmatched: 6. CDR3 sequence reads: CASSIGQAPYEQYF. The CDR3 DNA reads TGTGCCAGCAGTATAGGACAGGCGCCCTACGAGCAGTACTTC.

This chain uses TRBV27 with TRBJ1-4; 7 positions agree with TRBD1. CDR1 is MNHEY, CDR2 SMNVEV, per germline (reference sequence). CDR3 length: 15 residues. The V gene end was trimmed by 5 bases and the J gene end by 2 bases; junction bases not matched to a gene: 5. The CDR3 DNA reads TGTGCCAGCAGTCGGTACAGGGGTACTAATGAAAAACTGTTTTTT. This encodes CASSRYRGTNEKLFF.

The chain recombines TRBV19 with TRBJ1-3; a weak D match, TRBD1 (5 bases). The CDR3 loop spans 17 amino acids. CDR1 is LNHDA and CDR2 is SQIVND in the germline V gene (reference sequence). V was clipped by 7 bases and J by 7 bases, with 26 bases between them. For the CDR3, the DNA is TGTGCCAGTACTAATCAAGCGAATCAGGGTATCCGGAACACCATATATTTT. Translation gives CASTNQANQGIRNTIYF.

This rearrangement joins TRBV2 to TRBJ2-2; 10 bases are a match to TRBD1. Germline loops: CDR1 SNHLY, CDR2 FYNNEI. J lost 3 bases, V lost 5 bases, and 6 bases had no gene match. The CDR3 is made up of 16 amino acids. The CDR3 loop is CASSPFGTGDTGELFF. In nucleotides, the CDR3 is TGTGCCAGCAGTCCCTTCGGGACAGGGGACACCGGGGAGCTGTTTTTT.